This T cell receptor (beta chain) emerged from a study of a mutant IDH1 vaccine in newly diagnosed glioma. In the study overall: Radiotherapy, temozolomide, or both had been given previously, and both were given to most. Study observations and caveats: Vaccine-induced immune responses occurred in more than 80% of patients. Seemingly, pseudoprogression had no relation to changes in the top peripheral T cell clonotypes.

To note about this clone: Its antigen is unknown.

This CDR3 is 17 amino acids long. In germline, CDR1 is GTSNPN, CDR2 SVGIG (reference sequence). Trimming cost V 2 bases and J 0 bases, with 14 bases left between them. The data were produced by immunoSEQ multiplex PCR, yet TCRdb's version contains in-frame clones alone and is incomplete. The data contain 30,000 to 40,000 clones, approximately 78% of them singletons. Regarding time point: baseline, week 1 (first vaccination visit). Specified treatment: pre-vaccination baseline after standard-of-care therapy. Donors had new WHO grade 3 or 4 IDH1-mutant, ATRX-lost astrocytomas. The V and J genes are TRBV30 and TRBJ1-6; no clear D. This clonotype was obtained from a man in his forties or fifties with glioma. Some clones in this sample may be carry-over from other donors' samples. The sequences come from PBMCs, collected from a glioma patient treated with radiotherapy, temozolomide or both. As DNA, the CDR3 is TGTGCCTGGAGTCGCCAGCCTTCGGGCTCCTATAATTCACCCCTCCACTTT. As protein: CAWSRQPSGSYNSPLHF.